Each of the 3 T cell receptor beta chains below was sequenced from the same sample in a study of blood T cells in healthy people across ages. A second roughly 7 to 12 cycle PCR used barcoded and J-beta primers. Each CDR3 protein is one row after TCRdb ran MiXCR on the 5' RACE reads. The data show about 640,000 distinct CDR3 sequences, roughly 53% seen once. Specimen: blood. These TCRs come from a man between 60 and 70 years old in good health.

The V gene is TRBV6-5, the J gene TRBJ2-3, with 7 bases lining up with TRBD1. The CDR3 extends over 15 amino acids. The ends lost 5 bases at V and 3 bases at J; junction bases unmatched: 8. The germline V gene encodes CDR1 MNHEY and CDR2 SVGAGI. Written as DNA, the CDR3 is TGTGCCAGCAGTCCCGGACAGGACTGGACAGATACGCAGTATTTT. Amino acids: CASSPGQDWTDTQYF.

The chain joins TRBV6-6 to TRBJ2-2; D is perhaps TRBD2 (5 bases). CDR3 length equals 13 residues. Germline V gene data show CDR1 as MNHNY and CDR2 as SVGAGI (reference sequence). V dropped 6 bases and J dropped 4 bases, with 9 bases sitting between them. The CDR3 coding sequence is TGTGCCAGCAGCAAGGCGGGCACCGGGGAGCTGTTTTTT. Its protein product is CASSKAGTGELFF.

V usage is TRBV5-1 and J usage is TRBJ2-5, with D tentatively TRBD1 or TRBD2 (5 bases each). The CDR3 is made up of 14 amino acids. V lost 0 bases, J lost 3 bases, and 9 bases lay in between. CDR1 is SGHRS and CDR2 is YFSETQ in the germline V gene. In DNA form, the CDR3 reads TGCGCCAGCAGCTTGGCCGGGGCAGAAGAGACCCAGTACTTC. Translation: CASSLAGAEETQYF.